This entry lists 13 T cell receptor beta chains sequenced from one sample in a study of cytotoxic CD8 clonotypes in ibrutinib-treated CLL. This table comes from immunoSEQ multiplex PCR, and its TCRdb copy is limited to in-frame clones, with some not included. This sample has about 39,000 clones, with 68% found just once. Specimen: PBMCs, collected at disease progression, from a patient treated with ibrutinib. The source is a human donor with chronic lymphocytic leukemia.

The chain links TRBV5-6 to TRBJ2-7, with D possibly being TRBD1 (6 bases). V was clipped by 1 base and J by 6 bases, with 17 bases between them. The germline V gene has CDR1 SGHDT and CDR2 YYEEEE. This CDR3 is built from 15 residues. The CDR3 is CASSLWAGVGGEQYF. CDR3 DNA sequence: TGTGCCAGCAGCTTGTGGGCAGGGGTTGGGGGCGAGCAGTACTTC.

The V gene is TRBV11-3, the J gene TRBJ2-5; 9 positions match TRBD2. The CDR3 has 16 amino acids. Germline trimming cut 1 base from V and 4 bases from J; bases unmatched to any gene: 7. Germline assignment: CDR1 SGHNT and CDR2 YENEEA. CDR3 in amino acids: CASSLGGGRGRETQYF. In DNA, the CDR3 is TGTGCCAGCAGCTTAGGCGGCGGGAGGGGGCGAGAGACCCAGTACTTC. Looking up the rest from reference TRBV11-3 and TRBJ2-5 gives the full variable domain: EAGVVQSPRYKIIEKKQPVAFWCNPISGHNTLYWYLQNLGQGPELLIRYENEEAVDDSQLPKDRFSAERLKGVDSTLKIQPAELGDSAVYLCASSLGGGRGRETQYFGPGTRLLVL.

The chain uses TRBV29-1 and TRBJ2-7, with 7 bases identical to TRBD1. In germline, CDR1 is SQVTM, CDR2 ANQGSEA. CDR3 size: 16 residues. V was pared by 4 bases and J by 1 base, with 13 bases of the junction left unmatched. The CDR3 here is CSVVGSRQGDSYEQYF. The CDR3 nucleotides read TGCAGCGTTGTTGGTTCTAGACAGGGAGATTCCTACGAGCAGTACTTC.

The chain couples TRBV6-5 to TRBJ1-1; weak D call: TRBD1 (6 bases). Germline values: CDR1 MNHEY, CDR2 SVGAGI. CDR3 size: 14 residues. Deletions cut 0 bases from V and 6 bases from J, with 11 bases between. The CDR3 DNA is TGTGCCAGCAGTTACTCCGGCAGGGGACCTGAAGCTTTCTTT. It encodes CASSYSGRGPEAFF.

The rearrangement links TRBV2 to TRBJ1-2; D might be TRBD1 (6 bases). Per the germline V gene, CDR1 is SNHLY and CDR2 is FYNNEI. This CDR3 is 15 amino acids long. The V end was cut by 1 base, the J end by 4 bases, with 13 bases between. Here the CDR3 DNA reads TGTGCCAGCAGTGAAGGGGGGGGGCGCAGCTATGGCTACACCTTC. Translated, it gives CASSEGGGRSYGYTF.

This clone was counted between two and nine times. The rearrangement joins TRBV19 to TRBJ1-2; the match to TRBD1 covers 7 bases. In germline, CDR1 is LNHDA, CDR2 SQIVND (reference sequence). The CDR3 extends over 13 amino acids. The trim removed 4 bases at V and 4 bases at J, leaving 3 bases unmatched. The CDR3 loop reads CASSRGQIYGYTF. Written as DNA, the CDR3 is TGTGCCAGTAGTAGGGGACAGATCTATGGCTACACCTTC.

The chain employs TRBV4-2 and TRBJ2-4; D possibly corresponds to TRBD2 (6 bases). The CDR3 covers 13 residues. The ends were cut back, 5 bases at V and 9 bases at J, with 14 bases in the middle. Germline V gene data show CDR1 as LGHNA and CDR2 as YNFKEQ. The CDR3 sequence: CASSVGWGGIQYF. The CDR3 nucleotides are TGTGCCAGCAGCGTCGGGTGGGGAGGCATTCAGTACTTC.

The J gene is TRBJ1-3, the V gene TRBV5-4; TRBD1 might be the D (6 bases). Trimming removed 4 bases at V and 0 bases at J, with 11 bases between. The germline V gene has CDR1 SGHNT and CDR2 YYREEE (reference sequence). There are 15 residues in the CDR3. The CDR3 is CASSLDSHSGNTIYF. The DNA for the CDR3 is TGTGCCAGCAGCCTGGACAGCCACTCTGGAAACACCATATATTTT. Together with reference TRBV5-4 and TRBJ1-3, the CDR3 gives the full variable domain: ETGVTQSPTHLIKTRGQQVTLRCSSQSGHNTVSWYQQALGQGPQFIFQYYREEENGRGNFPPRFSGLQFPNYSSELNVNALELDDSALYLCASSLDSHSGNTIYFGEGSWLTVV.

V usage is TRBV4-2 and J usage is TRBJ2-7; 7 bases align to TRBD1. Germline V gene data show CDR1 as LGHNA and CDR2 as YNFKEQ. With 4 bases clipped from V and 0 bases from J, the junction kept 6 bases outside the gene matches. CDR3 length equals 15 residues. The DNA for the CDR3 is TGTGCCAGCAGCCCCGCCAGGGGGAGCTCCTACGAGCAGTACTTC. This codes for CASSPARGSSYEQYF.

This clone showed up just a few times. This chain joins TRBV2 and TRBJ1-6; 9 positions match TRBD1. V lost 4 bases and J lost 0; bases outside the gene matches: 4. This CDR3 region has 17 residues. CDR1 is SNHLY, CDR2 FYNNEI, per germline. The CDR3 is CASSAGTGSSYNSPLHF. For the CDR3, the DNA is TGTGCCAGCAGTGCGGGGACAGGGAGCTCCTATAATTCACCCCTCCACTTT.

This chain connects TRBV29-1 to TRBJ2-7; no clear D gene. The V and J ends lost 0 bases and 12 bases respectively, with 12 bases between them. In germline, CDR1 is SQVTM, CDR2 ANQGSEA. The CDR3 sequence is 11 residues long. In nucleotides, the CDR3 is TGCAGCGTTGAAGATCTGAAACAGCGGTACTTC. Translating it yields CSVEDLKQRYF.

In this sample, this clone turned up a few times. The chain combines TRBV11-3 with TRBJ2-7, with D possibly matching TRBD2 (5 bases). The V gene lost 5 bases and the J gene lost 4 bases, with 12 bases spanning the gap. The length of the CDR3 is 13 residues. The germline V gene encodes CDR1 SGHNT and CDR2 YENEEA. The CDR3 DNA sequence: TGTGCCAGCAGCGTGGCGGCGGGTTACGAGCAGTACTTC. It yields the protein CASSVAAGYEQYF.

Only a few counts were recorded for this clone. J is TRBJ2-7 and V is TRBV20-1; TRBD1 might be the D (6 bases). Germline V lookup: CDR1 DFQATT, CDR2 SNEGSKA (reference sequence). The CDR3 extends over 11 amino acids. V shed 7 bases and J shed 7 bases, with 14 bases lying between them. As DNA, the CDR3 is TGCAGTGGCGGCAGGGGCAGGGAGCAGTACTTC. It encodes CSGGRGREQYF.